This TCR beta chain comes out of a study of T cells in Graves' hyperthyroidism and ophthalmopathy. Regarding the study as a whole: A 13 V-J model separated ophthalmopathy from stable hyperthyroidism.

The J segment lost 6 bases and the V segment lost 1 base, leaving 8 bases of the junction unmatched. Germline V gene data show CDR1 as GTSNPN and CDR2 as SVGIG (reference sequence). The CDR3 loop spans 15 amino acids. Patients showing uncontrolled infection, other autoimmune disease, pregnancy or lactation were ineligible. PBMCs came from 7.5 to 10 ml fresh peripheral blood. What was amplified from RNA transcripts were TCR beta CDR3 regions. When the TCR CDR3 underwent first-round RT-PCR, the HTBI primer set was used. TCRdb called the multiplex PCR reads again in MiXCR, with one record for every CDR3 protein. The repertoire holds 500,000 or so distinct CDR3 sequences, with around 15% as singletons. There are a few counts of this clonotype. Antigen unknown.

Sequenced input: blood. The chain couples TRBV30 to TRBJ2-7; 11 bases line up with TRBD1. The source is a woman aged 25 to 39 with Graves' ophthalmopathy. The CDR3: CAWSAPGQGGGEQYF. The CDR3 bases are TGTGCCTGGAGTGCCCCGGGACAGGGGGGGGGCGAGCAGTACTTC.